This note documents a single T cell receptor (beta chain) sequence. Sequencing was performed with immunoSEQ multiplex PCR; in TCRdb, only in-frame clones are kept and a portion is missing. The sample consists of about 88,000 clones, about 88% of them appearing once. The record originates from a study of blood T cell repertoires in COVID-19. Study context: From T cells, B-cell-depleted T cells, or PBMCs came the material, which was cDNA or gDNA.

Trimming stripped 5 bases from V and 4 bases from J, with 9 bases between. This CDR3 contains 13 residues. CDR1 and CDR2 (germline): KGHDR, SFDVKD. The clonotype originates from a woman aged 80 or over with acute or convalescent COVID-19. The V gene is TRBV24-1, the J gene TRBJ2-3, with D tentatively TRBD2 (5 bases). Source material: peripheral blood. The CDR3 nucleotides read TGTGCCACCAGTGCCGGGGTGCCAGATACGCAGTATTTT. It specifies CATSAGVPDTQYF.